Presented here are 5 T cell receptor beta chains from one specimen sequenced in a study of sequential checkpoint blockade in melanoma. Profiling relied on immunoSEQ multiplex PCR, and the TCRdb table lists in-frame clones only, not all of them. The table includes around 5,000 clones, approximately 23% detected once. Treatment defined: randomized to nivolumab then ipilimumab (arm A) or the reverse (arm B). Sample: tumor tissue (inferred from file names), taken from a patient given nivolumab and ipilimumab in sequence. These receptors were taken from a human donor with melanoma.

This clone was seen a handful of times. The J gene is TRBJ1-4, the V gene TRBV28, with D perhaps TRBD1 (6 bases). V was pared by 1 base and J by 11 bases, with 14 bases between. The germline gives CDR1 MDHEN, CDR2 SYDVKM. This CDR3 has 14 amino acids. CDR3 loop: CASSLSAGAGKLFF. The CDR3 nucleotides read TGTGCCAGCAGTTTATCTGCAGGGGCTGGGAAACTGTTTTTT.

This rearrangement joins TRBV28 to TRBJ2-5; 8 positions match TRBD1. The germline V gene has CDR1 MDHEN and CDR2 SYDVKM. V gave up 2 bases and J gave up 5 bases; unmatched junction bases: 7. CDR3 length: 15 amino acids. The CDR3 sequence: CASSLPQGARETQYF. CDR3 DNA sequence: TGTGCCAGCAGTTTACCGCAGGGGGCCCGGGAGACCCAGTACTTC. Together with reference TRBV28 and TRBJ2-5, the CDR3 gives the full variable domain: DVKVTQSSRYLVKRTGEKVFLECVQDMDHENMFWYRQDPGLGLRLIYFSYDVKMKEKGDIPEGYSVSREKKERFSLILESASTNQTSMYLCASSLPQGARETQYFGPGTRLLVL.

The chain combines TRBV23-1 with TRBJ2-3; maybe TRBD1 (6 bases). TRBV23-1 is an open reading frame, and its role is uncertain. CDR3 length equals 13 residues. V was trimmed by 6 bases and J by 2 bases, leaving 9 bases between them. The CDR3 sequence is CASSQGFTDTQYF. Written as DNA, the CDR3 is TGCGCCAGCAGCCAGGGGTTCACAGATACGCAGTATTTT.

The chain carries TRBV29-1 and TRBJ2-5, with TRBD2 matching 7 bases. The ends lost 5 bases at V and 4 bases at J; junction bases unmatched: 4. The CDR3 spans 12 residues. Germline V gene data show CDR1 as SQVTM and CDR2 as ANQGSEA. In nucleotides, the CDR3 is TGCAGCGTTCAAGGGAGGGGAGAGACCCAGTACTTC. This translates into CSVQGRGETQYF.

Relative to its sample, this clone is large. This sequence joins TRBV6-8 and TRBJ2-1, with 7 bases aligning to TRBD1. Germline V gene lookup returns CDR1 MNHGY and CDR2 SAAAGT. V lost 7 bases and J lost 6; bases outside the gene matches: 3. The CDR3 consists of 12 residues. CDR3 coding DNA: TGTGCCAGCACCCCAGGGGGCAATGAGCAGTTCTTC. This gives the protein CASTPGGNEQFF.